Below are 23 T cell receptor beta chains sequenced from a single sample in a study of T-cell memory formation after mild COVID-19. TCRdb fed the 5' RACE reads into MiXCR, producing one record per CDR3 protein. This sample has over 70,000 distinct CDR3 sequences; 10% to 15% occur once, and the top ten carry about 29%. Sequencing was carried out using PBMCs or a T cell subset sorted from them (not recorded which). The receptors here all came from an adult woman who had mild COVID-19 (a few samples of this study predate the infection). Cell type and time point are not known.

The CDR3 reads CASSPRGLVNYEQYF. For the CDR3, the DNA is TGTGCCAGCAGCCCCCGCGGACTAGTAAACTACGAGCAGTACTTC. The chain carries TRBV2 and TRBJ2-7; 7 bases align to TRBD2. V trimming: 6 bases; J trimming: 3 bases; junction bases outside the gene matches: 11. The CDR3 spans 15 residues. CDR1 is SNHLY, CDR2 FYNNEI, per germline.

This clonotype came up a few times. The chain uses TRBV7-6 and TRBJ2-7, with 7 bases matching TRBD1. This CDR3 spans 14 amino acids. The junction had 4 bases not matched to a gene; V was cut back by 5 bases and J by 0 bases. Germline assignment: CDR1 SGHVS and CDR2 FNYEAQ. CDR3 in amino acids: CASSKRQGSYEQYF. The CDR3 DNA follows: TGTGCCAGCAGCAAAAGACAGGGCTCCTACGAGCAGTACTTC.

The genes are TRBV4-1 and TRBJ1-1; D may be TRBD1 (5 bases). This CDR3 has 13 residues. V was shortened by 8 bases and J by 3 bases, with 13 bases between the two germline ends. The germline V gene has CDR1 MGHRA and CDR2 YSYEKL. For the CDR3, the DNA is TGCGCCAGCGCCCGGGGGGAACACACTGAAGCTTTCTTT. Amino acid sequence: CASARGEHTEAFF.

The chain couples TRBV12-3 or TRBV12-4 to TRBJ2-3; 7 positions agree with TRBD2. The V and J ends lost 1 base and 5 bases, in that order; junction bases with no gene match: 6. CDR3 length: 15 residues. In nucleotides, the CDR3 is TGTGCCAGCAGTTTAGGTTTAGCGGGTGTAGATACGCAGTATTTT. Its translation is CASSLGLAGVDTQYF.

The chain's CDR3 is CASSPPTTEAFF. The CDR3 DNA follows: TGTGCCAGCAGCCCCCCTACCACCGAAGCTTTCTTT. The genes are TRBV16 and TRBJ1-1, with D uncertain. V was shortened by 4 bases and J by 8 bases, with 11 bases between the two germline ends. Germline CDR1 is KGHSY and CDR2 is FQNENV. This CDR3 spans 12 amino acids.

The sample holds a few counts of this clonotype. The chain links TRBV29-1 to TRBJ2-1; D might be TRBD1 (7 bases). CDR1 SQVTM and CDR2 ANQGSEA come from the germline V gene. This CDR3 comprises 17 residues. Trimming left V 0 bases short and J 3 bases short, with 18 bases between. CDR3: CSVEEGVGGQLYNEQFF. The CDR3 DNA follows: TGCAGCGTTGAAGAGGGGGTCGGGGGACAGCTCTACAATGAGCAGTTCTTC.

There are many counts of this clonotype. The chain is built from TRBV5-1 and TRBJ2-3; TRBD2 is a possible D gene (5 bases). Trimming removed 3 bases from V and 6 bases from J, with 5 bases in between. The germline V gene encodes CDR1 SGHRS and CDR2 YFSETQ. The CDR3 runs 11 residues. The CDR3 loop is CASSWRDTQYF. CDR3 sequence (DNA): TGCGCCAGCAGCTGGAGGGATACGCAGTATTTT.

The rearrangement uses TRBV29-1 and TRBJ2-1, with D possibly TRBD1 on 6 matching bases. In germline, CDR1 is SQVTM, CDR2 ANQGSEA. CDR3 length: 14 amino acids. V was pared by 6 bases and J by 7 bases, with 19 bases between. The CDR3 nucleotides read TGCAGCGTGTGGACAGAGGGAAATCGGAATGAGCAGTTCTTC. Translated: CSVWTEGNRNEQFF.

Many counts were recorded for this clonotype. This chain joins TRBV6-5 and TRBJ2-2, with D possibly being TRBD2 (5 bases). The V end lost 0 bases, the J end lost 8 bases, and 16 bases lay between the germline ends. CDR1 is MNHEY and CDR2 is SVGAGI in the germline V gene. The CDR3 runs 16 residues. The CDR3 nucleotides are TGTGCCAGCAGTTACTCGATTGCGGCGGGTACTGGGGAGCTGTTTTTT. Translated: CASSYSIAAGTGELFF.

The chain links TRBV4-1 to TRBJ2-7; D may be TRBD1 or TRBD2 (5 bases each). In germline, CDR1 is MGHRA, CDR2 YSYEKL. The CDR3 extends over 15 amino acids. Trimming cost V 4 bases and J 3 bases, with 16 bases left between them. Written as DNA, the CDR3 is TGCGCCAGCAGCCCCGAGGGGCGGGTAGGCTACGAGCAGTACTTC. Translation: CASSPEGRVGYEQYF.

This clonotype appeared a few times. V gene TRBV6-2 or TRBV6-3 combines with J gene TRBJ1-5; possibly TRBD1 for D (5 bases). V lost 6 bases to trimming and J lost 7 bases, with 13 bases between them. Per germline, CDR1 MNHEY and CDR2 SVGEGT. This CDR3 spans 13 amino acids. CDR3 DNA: TGTGCCAGCAGCACCCTGGAGGGGCAGCCCCAGCATTTT. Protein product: CASSTLEGQPQHF.

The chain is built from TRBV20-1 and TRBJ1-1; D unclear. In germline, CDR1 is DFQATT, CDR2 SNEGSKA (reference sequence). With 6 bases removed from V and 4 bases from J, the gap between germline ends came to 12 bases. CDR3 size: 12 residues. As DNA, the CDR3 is TGCAGTGCCACTCTCCAAGGCACTGAAGCTTTCTTT. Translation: CSATLQGTEAFF.

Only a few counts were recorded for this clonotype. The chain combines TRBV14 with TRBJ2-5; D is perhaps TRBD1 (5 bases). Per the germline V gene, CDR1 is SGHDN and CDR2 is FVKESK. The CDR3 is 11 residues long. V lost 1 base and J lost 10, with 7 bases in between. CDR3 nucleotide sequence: TGTGCCAGCAGCCAAGGGGGCGACCAGTACTTC. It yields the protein CASSQGGDQYF.

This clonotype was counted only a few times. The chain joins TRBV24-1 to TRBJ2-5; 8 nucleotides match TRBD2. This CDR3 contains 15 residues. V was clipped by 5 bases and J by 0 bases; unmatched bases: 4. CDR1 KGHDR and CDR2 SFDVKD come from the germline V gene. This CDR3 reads CATSAISGNQETQYF. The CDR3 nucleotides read TGTGCCACCAGTGCTATTAGCGGGAACCAAGAGACCCAGTACTTC.

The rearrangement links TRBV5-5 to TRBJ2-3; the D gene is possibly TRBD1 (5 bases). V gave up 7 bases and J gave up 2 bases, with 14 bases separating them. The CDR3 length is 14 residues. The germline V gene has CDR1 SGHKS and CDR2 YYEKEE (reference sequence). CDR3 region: CASRLNRYTDTQYF. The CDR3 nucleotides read TGTGCCAGCCGGCTCAACAGGTACACAGATACGCAGTATTTT.

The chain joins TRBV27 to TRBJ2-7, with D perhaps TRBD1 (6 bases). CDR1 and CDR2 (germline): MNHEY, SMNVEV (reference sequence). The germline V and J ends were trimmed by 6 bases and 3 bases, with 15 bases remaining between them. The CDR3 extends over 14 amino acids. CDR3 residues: CASSQTGQNYEQYF. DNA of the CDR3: TGTGCCAGCAGCCAAACTGGACAGAACTACGAGCAGTACTTC.

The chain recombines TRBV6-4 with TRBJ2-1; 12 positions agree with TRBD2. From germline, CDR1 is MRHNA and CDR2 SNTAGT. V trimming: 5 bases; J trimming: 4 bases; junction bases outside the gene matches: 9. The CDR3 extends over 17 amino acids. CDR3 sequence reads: CASSPRLAGGSYNEQFF. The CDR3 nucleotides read TGTGCCAGCAGTCCCCGGCTAGCGGGGGGGAGTTACAATGAGCAGTTCTTC.

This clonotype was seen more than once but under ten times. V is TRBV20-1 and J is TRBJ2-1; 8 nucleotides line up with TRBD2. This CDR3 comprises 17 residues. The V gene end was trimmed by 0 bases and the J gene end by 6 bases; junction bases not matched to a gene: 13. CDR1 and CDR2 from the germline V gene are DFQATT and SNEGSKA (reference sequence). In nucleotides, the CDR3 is TGCAGTGCTAGAGATGTCGGGGCGGGGGGACCGTTCAATGAGCAGTTCTTC. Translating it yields CSARDVGAGGPFNEQFF.

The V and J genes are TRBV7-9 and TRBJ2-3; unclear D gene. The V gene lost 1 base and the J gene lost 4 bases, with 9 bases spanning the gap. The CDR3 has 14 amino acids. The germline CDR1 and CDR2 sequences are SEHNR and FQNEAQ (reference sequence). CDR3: CASSLVLDPDTQYF. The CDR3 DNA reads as TGTGCCAGCAGCTTAGTACTTGACCCAGATACGCAGTATTTT.

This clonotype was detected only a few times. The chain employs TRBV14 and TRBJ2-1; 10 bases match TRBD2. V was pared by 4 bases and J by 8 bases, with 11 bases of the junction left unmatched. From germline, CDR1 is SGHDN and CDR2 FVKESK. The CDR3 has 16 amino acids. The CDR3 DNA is TGTGCCAGCAGCCCCAGGTGGAGCGGGAGGGCCTATGAGCAGTTCTTC. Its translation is CASSPRWSGRAYEQFF.

The CDR3, as DNA: TGTGCCAGCAGTTACCCGGGAGACCAAGAGACCCAGTACTTC. It specifies CASSYPGDQETQYF. The chain joins TRBV6-5 to TRBJ2-5; tentatively, D is TRBD2 (6 bases). The V gene's germline CDR1 is MNHEY and CDR2 SVGAGI. V lost 2 bases to trimming and J lost 0 bases, with 7 bases between them. The CDR3 totals 14 residues.

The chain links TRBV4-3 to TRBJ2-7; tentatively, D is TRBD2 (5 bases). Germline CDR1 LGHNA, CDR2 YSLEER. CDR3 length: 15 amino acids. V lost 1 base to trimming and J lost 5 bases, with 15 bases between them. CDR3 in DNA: TGCGCCAGCAGCCAAGGTGGGAGTTCTACCCACGAGCAGTACTTC. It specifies CASSQGGSSTHEQYF.

The CDR3 spells CASSQDLRYNEQFF. For the CDR3, the DNA is TGCGCCAGCAGCCAAGATCTTCGCTACAATGAGCAGTTCTTC. V gene TRBV4-3 combines with J gene TRBJ2-1; no clear D gene. This CDR3 spans 14 amino acids. Germline V gene data show CDR1 as LGHNA and CDR2 as YSLEER. V was clipped by 0 bases and J by 3 bases, with 6 bases between them.